This TCR beta chain appears in the sequencing data of a study of Graves' ophthalmopathy and Graves' hyperthyroidism. This clonotype occurred many times. The authors amplified TCR beta CDR3 regions, and they did so from RNA transcripts for repertoire sequencing. The first round was an RT-PCR with HTBI primers, and the second round was a multiplex PCR. MiXCR, applied by TCRdb to the multiplex PCR reads, yields one record per CDR3 protein. Altogether 350,000 or so distinct CDR3 sequences are present, 17% being singletons, with the ten largest covering more than 9%. Germline CDR1 and CDR2: MNHEY and SVGAGI. The CDR3 loop spans 13 amino acids. The J segment lost 4 bases and the V segment lost 6 bases, leaving 4 bases of the junction unmatched.

The receptor's source is an adult man with Graves' ophthalmopathy. The chain combines TRBV6-5 with TRBJ1-1; 8 nucleotides line up with TRBD1. Sequencing was performed on peripheral blood. CDR3 protein: CASRQGAGTEAFF. CDR3 coding DNA: TGTGCCAGCAGGCAGGGGGCCGGCACTGAAGCTTTCTTT.